This entry describes one T cell receptor beta chain. Original analysis: Estimates of nucleated cell counts were drawn from the amplification of reference gene primers. TCRdb keeps only in-frame clones here, not all; method: immunoSEQ multiplex PCR. The V and J calls and clone size were taken over from that table, and D and trimming were inferred from the DNA. Altogether 200,000 to 250,000 clones are present, more than 85% being singletons, with the ten largest covering roughly 10%. This sample is drawn from a study of blood T cell repertoires in COVID-19. Those enrolled in Seattle joined during active infection and were followed longitudinally afterward. Trimming cost V 10 bases and J 7 bases; bases outside gene matches: 7. Germline V gene lookup returns CDR1 MNHNY and CDR2 SVGAGI (reference sequence). The CDR3 totals 12 residues.

The chain carries TRBV6-6 and TRBJ1-5, with TRBD1 matching over 7 bases. The specimen sequenced was peripheral blood. This clonotype originated in a woman in her fifties or sixties with COVID-19, enrolled during active disease. The CDR3 DNA sequence: TGTGCCACCACAGGGGTAGGGCAGCCCCAGCATTTT. It is translated as CATTGVGQPQHF.